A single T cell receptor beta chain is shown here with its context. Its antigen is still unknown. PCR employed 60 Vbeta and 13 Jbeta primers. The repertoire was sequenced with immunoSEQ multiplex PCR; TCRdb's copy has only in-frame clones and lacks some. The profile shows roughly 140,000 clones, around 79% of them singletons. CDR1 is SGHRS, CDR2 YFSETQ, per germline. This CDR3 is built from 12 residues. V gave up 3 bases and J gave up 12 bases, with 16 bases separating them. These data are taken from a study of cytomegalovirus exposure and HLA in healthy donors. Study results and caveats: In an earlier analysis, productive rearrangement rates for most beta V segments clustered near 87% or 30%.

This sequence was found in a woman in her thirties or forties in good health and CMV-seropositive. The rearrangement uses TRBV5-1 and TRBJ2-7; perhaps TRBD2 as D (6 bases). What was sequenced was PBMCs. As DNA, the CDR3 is TGCGCCAGCAGCTCGAGCGGGCAGGGTTGGTACTTC. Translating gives CASSSSGQGWYF. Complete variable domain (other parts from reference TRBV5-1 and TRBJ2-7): KAGVTQTPRYLIKTRGQQVTLSCSPISGHRSVSWYQQTPGQGLQFLFEYFSETQRNKGNFPGRFSGRQFSNSRSEMNVSTLELGDSALYLCASSSSGQGWYFGPGTRLTVT.